These T cell receptor beta chains were read from a single sample in a study of graft-versus-host responses after intestinal transplantation. TCRdb's copy holds only in-frame clones and misses some; the assay was immunoSEQ multiplex PCR. Altogether 7,000 to 10,000 clones are present, approximately 30% being singletons, with the ten largest covering around 5.7%. This sample comprised alloreactive CD4+ T cells from a mixed lymphocyte reaction culture, obtained before intestinal transplant. The source of these receptors is a human patient who received an intestinal transplant. The CDR3 runs from the conserved cysteine through the conserved F or W. The D gene is left open where the match is weak. Clone size is shown for a subset of rows, as once, few, many or a class of expanded clone.

j_gene,v_gene,d_gene,abundance,CDR3aa,CDR3nt
TRBJ1-3,TRBV23-1,TRBD1,-,CASSHKGQADSGNTIYF,TGCGCCAGCAGTCACAAAGGACAGGCCGACTCTGGAAACACCATATATTTT
TRBJ2-1,TRBV5-1,TRBD1,few,CASSSRGTGGNEQFF,TGCGCCAGCAGCTCTCGCGGGACAGGGGGTAATGAGCAGTTCTTC
TRBJ1-4,TRBV6-5,-,-,CASSEVVKLFF,TGTGCCAGCAGTGAAGTAGTAAAACTGTTTTTT
TRBJ2-1,TRBV11-2,-,few,CASSSEAGFRGLEFF,TGTGCCAGCAGCTCCGAGGCGGGATTTCGAGGCTTGGAGTTCTTC
TRBJ2-4,TRBV5-4,-,medium-sized,CASSLSGGSTNIQYF,TGTGCCAGCAGCTTGTCAGGGGGGAGTACGAACATTCAGTACTTC
TRBJ1-1,TRBV6-5,-,medium-sized,CASSYSSFSNTEAFF,TGTGCCAGCAGTTACTCGAGTTTTTCCAACACTGAAGCTTTCTTT
TRBJ2-2,TRBV19,-,few,CASSPSRENTGELFF,TGTGCCAGTAGTCCCTCCAGGGAGAACACCGGGGAGCTGTTTTTT
TRBJ1-1,TRBV19,-,-,CASSTAVNTEAFF,TGTGCCAGTAGTACGGCGGTTAACACTGAAGCTTTCTTT
TRBJ2-5,TRBV10-3,TRBD2,medium-sized,CAISRGLAGGPAQETQYF,TGTGCCATCAGTCGGGGACTAGCGGGGGGCCCAGCTCAAGAGACCCAGTACTTC
TRBJ1-6,TRBV7-9,-,-,CASSLGWSSYNSPLHF,TGTGCCAGCAGCCTCGGGTGGAGCTCCTATAATTCACCCCTCCACTTT
TRBJ1-1,TRBV18,-,medium-sized,CASSPGGGTNTEAFF,TGTGCCAGCTCACCCGGGGGAGGAACGAACACTGAAGCTTTCTTT
TRBJ2-3,TRBV7-2,-,few,CASSGGAGRDTQYF,TGTGCCAGCAGCGGGGGTGCGGGGAGAGATACGCAGTATTTT
TRBJ1-2,TRBV18,TRBD1,-,CASSPGQATEGYTF,TGTGCCAGCTCACCCGGACAGGCCACTGAGGGCTACACCTTC
TRBJ2-1,TRBV7-3,-,-,CASSLTRIQGAEQFF,TGTGCCAGCAGCTTAACGAGGATACAAGGTGCTGAGCAGTTCTTC
TRBJ2-2,TRBV9,-,-,CASSQGGSGELFF,TGTGCCAGCAGCCAGGGGGGCTCCGGGGAGCTGTTTTTT
TRBJ2-7,TRBV6-1,TRBD2,-,CASSRLAGDVEQYF,TGTGCCAGCAGCCGACTAGCGGGAGATGTTGAGCAGTACTTC
TRBJ2-7,TRBV21-1,-,-,CASSPRRDSTFGDEQYF,TGTGCCAGCAGCCCACGCCGGGACAGTACCTTTGGTGACGAGCAGTACTTC
TRBJ1-6,TRBV12-1,-,few,CASSFGDSHNSPLHF,TGTGCCAGCAGCTTTGGGGACAGCCATAATTCACCCCTCCACTTT
TRBJ2-5,TRBV29-1,-,few,CSVGRTGLQETQYF,TGCAGCGTTGGTAGAACAGGCCTCCAAGAGACCCAGTACTTC